The rows below give T cell receptor beta chains drawn from one sample of a study of OX40 agonist ivuxolimab in advanced cancers. Method: immunoSEQ multiplex PCR; TCRdb's copy keeps in-frame clones and lacks some. The repertoire holds 70,000 or so clones, with around 80% as singletons. The starting material was CD4+ or CD8+ T cells sorted from blood, obtained in a trial of the OX40 agonist ivuxolimab. These receptors all come from an adult with an advanced solid tumor such as melanoma, head and neck, liver or kidney cancer. The CDR3 runs from the conserved cysteine through the conserved F or W. A D gene is named only where the DNA matches it firmly. For some rows the clone size is stated as once, few or many, or as a class when expanded; others skip it.

clone_size j_call v_call d_call cdr3_aa cdr3_nt
few TRBJ2-5 TRBV11-3 TRBD1 CASSKRTGGFVETQYF TGTGCCAGCAGCAAGCGGACAGGGGGTTTCGTGGAGACCCAGTACTTC
. TRBJ1-1 TRBV6-1 TRBD1 CASSEPNDRAEAFF TGTGCCAGCAGTGAACCTAATGACAGGGCGGAAGCTTTCTTT
few TRBJ1-4 TRBV16 . CASSYPRGVEDEKLFF TGTGCCAGCAGCTACCCGAGGGGAGTAGAGGATGAAAAACTGTTTTTT
. TRBJ2-7 TRBV15 . CATSRDPGSYEQYF TGTGCCACCAGCAGAGATCCCGGGTCCTACGAGCAGTACTTC
few TRBJ1-1 TRBV9 TRBD1 CASSPRQGANTEAFF TGTGCCAGCAGCCCACGACAGGGGGCGAACACTGAAGCTTTCTTT
many TRBJ1-1 TRBV18 . CASSGEGNTEAFF TGTGCCAGCTCAGGGGAGGGGAACACTGAAGCTTTCTTT
. TRBJ1-2 TRBV11-2 . CASSLGGGANYGYTF TGTGCCAGCAGCTTAGGAGGGGGAGCTAACTATGGCTACACCTTC
medium-sized TRBJ1-5 TRBV6-5 TRBD1 CASKSSGGINQPQHF TGTGCCAGCAAATCCTCAGGGGGGATCAATCAGCCCCAGCATTTT
. TRBJ2-2 TRBV18 . CASPHQHTGELFF TGTGCCAGCCCTCACCAGCACACCGGGGAGCTGTTTTTT
once TRBJ1-1 TRBV5-4 . CASQEGGTNTEAFF TGTGCCAGTCAGGAGGGGGGAACGAACACTGAAGCTTTCTTT
. TRBJ2-5 TRBV6-6 . CASSQDQETQYF TGTGCCAGCAGTCAGGACCAAGAGACCCAGTACTTC
. TRBJ1-5 TRBV7-2 . CASSLGGLGNQPQHF TGTGCCAGCAGCTTAGGAGGCCTAGGGAATCAGCCCCAGCATTTT
. TRBJ1-5 TRBV4-2 . CASSLDAQPQHF TGTGCCAGCAGCTTGGACGCTCAGCCCCAGCATTTT
. TRBJ1-2 TRBV7-8 . CASSLGTARPYGYTF TGTGCCAGCAGCTTAGGGACGGCCAGGCCCTATGGCTACACCTTC
. TRBJ1-6 TRBV27 . CASSLSGVYSPLHF TGTGCCAGCAGTTTATCTGGTGTCTATTCACCCCTCCACTTT
. TRBJ1-2 TRBV11-1 TRBD1 CASRGQGGDGYTF TGTGCCAGCAGAGGACAGGGAGGGGATGGCTACACCTTC
. TRBJ2-2 TRBV18 TRBD1 CASSPRTGRTGELFF TGTGCCAGCTCACCCCGGACAGGTCGCACCGGGGAGCTGTTTTTT
. TRBJ1-4 TRBV7-2 . CASSLTTTQGGKLFF TGTGCCAGCAGCTTAACCACTACTCAGGGAGGAAAACTGTTTTTT
. TRBJ2-1 TRBV7-9 TRBD1 CASSPPGQGGNNEQFF TGTGCCAGCAGCCCTCCGGGACAGGGTGGAAACAATGAGCAGTTCTTC
. TRBJ2-1 TRBV11-2 TRBD2 CASSLSRGRSYNEQFF TGTGCCAGCAGCTTATCTCGCGGGAGGAGCTACAATGAGCAGTTCTTC
. TRBJ2-5 TRBV6-1 . CASGTGLETQYF TGTGCCAGCGGCACAGGGTTGGAGACCCAGTACTTC
few TRBJ2-1 TRBV7-2 . CASSLITNEQFF TGTGCCAGCAGCTTAATTACGAATGAGCAGTTCTTC
. TRBJ2-5 TRBV2 . CASTEQAETQYF TGTGCCAGCACCGAGCAGGCAGAGACCCAGTACTTC
once TRBJ1-1 TRBV5-6 . CASSLEVGYTEAFF TGTGCCAGCAGCTTGGAGGTAGGGTACACTGAAGCTTTCTTT
. TRBJ1-1 TRBV4-3 . CASSQARTRSTEAFF TGCGCCAGCAGCCAAGCCCGAACCCGGAGCACTGAAGCTTTCTTT
. TRBJ2-3 TRBV21-1 . CASRDRGIKDTQYF TGTGCCAGCAGGGACAGGGGGATAAAGGATACGCAGTATTTT
. TRBJ2-1 TRBV6-5 . CASSYRRGRAGEQFF TGTGCCAGCAGTTACCGTAGGGGCAGGGCCGGTGAGCAGTTCTTC
. TRBJ1-1 TRBV5-1 TRBD1 CASSLAGTGGTEAFF TGCGCCAGCAGCTTGGCAGGGACAGGGGGCACTGAAGCTTTCTTT